A single sample is the source of the 8 T cell receptor beta chains below, sequenced in a study of blood T cell repertoires in COVID-19. The repertoire was sequenced with immunoSEQ multiplex PCR; TCRdb's copy has only in-frame clones and lacks some. Altogether about 190,000 clones are present, 79% being singletons, with the ten largest covering 17%. Sequenced input: peripheral blood. These receptors all come from a man aged 55 to 69 with active or convalescent COVID-19.

The chain couples TRBV7-2 to TRBJ2-2; 9 bases match TRBD2. The CDR3 has 16 residues. The germline V gene has CDR1 SGHTA and CDR2 FQGNSA. Trimming cost V 7 bases and J 7 bases; bases outside gene matches: 13. The CDR3 sequence: CASTYSSGMQVGELFF. CDR3 coding DNA: TGTGCCAGCACCTACTCTAGCGGGATGCAGGTCGGGGAGCTGTTTTTT.

V gene TRBV19 combines with J gene TRBJ1-2; 8 nucleotides match TRBD1. CDR1 is LNHDA, CDR2 SQIVND, per germline (reference sequence). V shed 6 bases and J 0 bases; nucleotides not matched to a gene: 6. The CDR3 contains 15 residues. CDR3 DNA sequence: TGTGCCAGTAGCCGACAGGGGCGAGCTAACTATGGCTACACCTTC. Encoded protein: CASSRQGRANYGYTF.

The rearrangement links TRBV28 to TRBJ1-1, with a tentative D call TRBD1 (5 bases). CDR1 is MDHEN, CDR2 SYDVKM, per germline. V gave up 5 bases and J gave up 10 bases, with 14 bases separating them. CDR3 length: 12 amino acids. The CDR3 is CASSIRGRIAFF. The CDR3, as DNA: TGTGCCAGCAGTATAAGGGGCCGTATAGCTTTCTTT.

The chain uses TRBV4-1 and TRBJ2-2; TRBD1 agrees at 9 bases. Germline assignment: CDR1 MGHRA and CDR2 YSYEKL. The V and J ends lost 5 bases and 4 bases, in that order; junction bases with no gene match: 11. This CDR3 has 17 residues. CDR3 sequence reads: CASSDPRDRVGTGELFF. The DNA for the CDR3 is TGCGCCAGCAGCGATCCCCGGGACAGGGTGGGCACCGGGGAGCTGTTTTTT.

The chain uses TRBV30 and TRBJ2-2; tentatively, D is TRBD1 (6 bases). The CDR3 has 16 amino acids. Looked up from germline, CDR1 is GTSNPN and CDR2 is SVGIG (reference sequence). The V end was cut by 4 bases, the J end by 4 bases, with 19 bases between. The CDR3 region is CAWKGRGTGSTGELFF. Here the CDR3 DNA reads TGTGCCTGGAAAGGCCGCGGCACAGGGAGCACCGGGGAGCTGTTTTTT. The full variable domain, its missing parts supplied by reference TRBV30 and TRBJ2-2, is SQTIHQWPATLVQPVGSPLSLECTVEGTSNPNLYWYRQAAGRGLQLLFYSVGIGQISSEVPQNLSASRPQDRQFILSSKKLLLSDSGFYLCAWKGRGTGSTGELFFGEGSRLTVL.

The chain carries TRBV7-2 and TRBJ2-3, with D possibly matching TRBD2 (6 bases). Germline V gives CDR1 SGHTA, CDR2 FQGNSA. The CDR3 loop spans 14 amino acids. The ends were cut back, 5 bases at V and 0 bases at J, with 9 bases in the middle. The DNA for the CDR3 is TGTGCCAGCAGCCAGGGACTTAGCACAGATACGCAGTATTTT. Translation gives CASSQGLSTDTQYF.

The chain links TRBV19 to TRBJ2-4, with D maybe TRBD2 (5 bases). In germline, CDR1 is LNHDA, CDR2 SQIVND (reference sequence). V gave up 6 bases and J gave up 8 bases, with 14 bases separating them. The length of the CDR3 is 13 residues. CDR3 protein: CASSPTGEDIQYF. CDR3 in DNA: TGTGCCAGTAGCCCCACCGGGGAAGACATTCAGTACTTC.

The chain couples TRBV19 to TRBJ2-1, with D possibly being TRBD2 (5 bases). Looked up from germline, CDR1 is LNHDA and CDR2 is SQIVND (reference sequence). Trimming stripped 10 bases from V and 4 bases from J, with 14 bases between. The length of the CDR3 is 13 residues. This CDR3 reads CATRERPYNEQFF. The CDR3 nucleotides are TGTGCCACCCGGGAACGCCCATACAATGAGCAGTTCTTC.